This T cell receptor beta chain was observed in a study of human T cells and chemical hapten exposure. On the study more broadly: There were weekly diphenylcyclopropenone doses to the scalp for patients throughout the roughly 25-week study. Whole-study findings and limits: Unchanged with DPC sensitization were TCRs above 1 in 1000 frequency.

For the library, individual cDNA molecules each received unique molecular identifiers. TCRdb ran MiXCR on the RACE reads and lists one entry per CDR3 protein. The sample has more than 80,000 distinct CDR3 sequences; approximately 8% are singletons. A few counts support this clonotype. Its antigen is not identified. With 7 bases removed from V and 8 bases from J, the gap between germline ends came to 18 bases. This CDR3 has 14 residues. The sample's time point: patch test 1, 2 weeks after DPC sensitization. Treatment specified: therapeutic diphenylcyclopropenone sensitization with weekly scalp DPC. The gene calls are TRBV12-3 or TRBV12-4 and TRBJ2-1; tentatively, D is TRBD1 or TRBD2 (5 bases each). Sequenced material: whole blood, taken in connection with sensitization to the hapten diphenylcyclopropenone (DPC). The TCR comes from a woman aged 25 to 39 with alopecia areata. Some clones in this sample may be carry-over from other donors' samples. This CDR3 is CASTVWSTGHEQFF. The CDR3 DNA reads TGTGCCAGCACCGTTTGGAGTACGGGGCATGAGCAGTTCTTC.